The 4 T cell receptor beta chains below all came from one sample that was sequenced in a study of Tregs in tolerant kidney transplant recipients. The method was immunoSEQ multiplex PCR; TCRdb's version includes in-frame clones alone and lacks a portion of them. The sample table includes roughly 6,700 clones. The nonmyeloablative bone marrow transplants came from related graft donors, with transient mixed chimerism. Sequencing was performed on CD4+ T cells from blood (PBMCs), taken 6 months after the transplant. The receptors originated from a human patient who received a combined kidney and bone marrow transplant. The T cells may come from the graft donor.

Comment on this clone: The read halts 3 residues ahead of the CDR3 end, with the missing end drawn from the germline J gene. The chain is built from TRBV28 and TRBJ2-6; 7 positions agree with TRBD1. This CDR3 comprises 16 residues. CDR1 and CDR2 from the germline V gene are MDHEN and SYDVKM. Germline trimming cut 2 bases from V and 4 bases from J; bases unmatched to any gene: 5. Partial CDR3 DNA: TGTGCCAGCAGTTTAACGACAGGGCCCGGGGCCAACGTC. This codes for CASSLTTGPGANV. The entire CDR3 protein is CASSLTTGPGANVLTF.

Comment on this clone: Sequencing ends 3 residues short of the CDR3 end; the germline J gene provides the rest. This chain joins TRBV4-1 and TRBJ1-2; no clear D gene. There are 14 residues in the CDR3. Between the trimmed V and J ends, which lost 5 bases and 4 bases, there was a span of 14 bases. Germline values: CDR1 MGHRA, CDR2 YSYEKL. This CDR3 reads CASSAADSRYGYTF. CDR3 DNA (partial): TGCGCCAGCAGCGCCGCGGATTCACGCTATGGC.

As regards this clone: The CDR3 is cut off 3 residues early in the read; its end comes from the germline J gene. The chain uses TRBV10-1 and TRBJ2-5, with D possibly TRBD1 on 6 matching bases. The germline V and J ends were trimmed by 3 bases and 3 bases, with 17 bases remaining between them. The CDR3 runs to 16 residues. Germline values: CDR1 WNHNN, CDR2 SYGVQD (reference sequence). The part of the CDR3 DNA that was read is TGCGCCAGCAGTGAACAACAGGGATGGGGTGAAGAGACC. Its translation is CASSEQQGWGEET. The whole CDR3 is CASSEQQGWGEETQYF.

Turning to this clone: Read coverage stops 3 residues before the CDR3 terminus; the germline J gene supplies the remainder. The genes are TRBV28 and TRBJ1-2; 8 bases fit TRBD1. This CDR3 region has 14 residues. The trim removed 3 bases at V and 4 bases at J, leaving 4 bases unmatched. Germline loops: CDR1 MDHEN, CDR2 SYDVKM. The CDR3 protein is CASSFGTGPYGYTF. Partial CDR3 DNA: TGTGCCAGCAGTTTCGGGACAGGCCCCTATGGC.